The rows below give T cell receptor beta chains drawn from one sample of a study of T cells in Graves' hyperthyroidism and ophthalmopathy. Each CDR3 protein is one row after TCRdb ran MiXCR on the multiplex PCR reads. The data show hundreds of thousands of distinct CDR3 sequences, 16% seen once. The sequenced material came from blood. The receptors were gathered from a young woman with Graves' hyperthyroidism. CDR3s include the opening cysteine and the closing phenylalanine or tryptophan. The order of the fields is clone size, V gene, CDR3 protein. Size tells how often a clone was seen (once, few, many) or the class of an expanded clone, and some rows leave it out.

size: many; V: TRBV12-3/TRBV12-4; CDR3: CASDRDSGNTIYF
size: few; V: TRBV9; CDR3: CASSVEGGTDTQYF
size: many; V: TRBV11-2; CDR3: CASSPRRGALDGYTF
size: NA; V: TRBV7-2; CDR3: CASSLVGGGELAFF
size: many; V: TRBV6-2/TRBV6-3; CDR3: CASSHPGTEAFF
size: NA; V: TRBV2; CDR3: CASSEEMGLVSYNEQFF
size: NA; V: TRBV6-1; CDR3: CASSYQVSVAYNEQFF
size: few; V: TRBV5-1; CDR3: CASSPGTSREQFF
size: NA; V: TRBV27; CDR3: CASSLSQNSGTDTQYF
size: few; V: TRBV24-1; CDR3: CATSETAGEQYF
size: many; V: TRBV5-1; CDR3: CASSGMSGYGYTF
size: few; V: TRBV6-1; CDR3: CASSWGTAETQYF
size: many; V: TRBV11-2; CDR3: CASSFEAGPLKETQYF
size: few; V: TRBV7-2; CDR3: CASSLVSSPLHF
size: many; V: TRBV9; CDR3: CASSDYHSNQPQHF
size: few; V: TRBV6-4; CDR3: CASSDSTEGDTQYF
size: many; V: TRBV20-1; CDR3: CSARDGQADSYEQYF
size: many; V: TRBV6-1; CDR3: CASSPREGMPQHF
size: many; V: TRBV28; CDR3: CASSLRQTQNTEAFF
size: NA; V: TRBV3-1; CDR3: CTSSQVWTRGAERTQYF
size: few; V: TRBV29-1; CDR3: CSVGGSYGYTF
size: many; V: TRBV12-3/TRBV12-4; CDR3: CASSPGRDVTEAFF